The 29 T cell receptor beta chains reported below all come from one sample, sequenced in a study of OX40 agonist ivuxolimab in advanced cancers. Data came from immunoSEQ multiplex PCR; TCRdb stores just in-frame clones and leaves some out. Of around 150,000 clones in the sample, 94% were seen once. This sample comprised CD4+ or CD8+ T cells sorted from blood, obtained in a trial of the OX40 agonist ivuxolimab. The origin of the receptors is an adult with an advanced solid tumor such as melanoma, head and neck, liver or kidney cancer.

This rearrangement joins TRBV4-3 to TRBJ2-3; D is possibly TRBD1 or TRBD2 (5 bases each). Trimming took off 0 bases at V and 4 bases at J, with 23 bases between the two ends. Per germline, CDR1 LGHNA and CDR2 YSLEER. This CDR3 has 19 amino acids. In DNA, the CDR3 is TGCGCCAGCAGCCAAGATTCTTCCTCCGCAGGGAGAGGCGCAGATACGCAGTATTTT. Amino acid sequence: CASSQDSSSAGRGADTQYF.

This chain uses TRBV30 with TRBJ2-5; D gene ambiguous. The V gene's germline CDR1 is GTSNPN and CDR2 SVGIG (reference sequence). The CDR3 contains 12 residues. Trimming removed 4 bases at V and 5 bases at J, with 11 bases between. For the CDR3, the DNA is TGTGCCTGGAACCGAAACTGGGAGACCCAGTACTTC. Its translation is CAWNRNWETQYF.

The chain has TRBV5-6 and TRBJ1-2; D unresolved. Trimming stripped 0 bases from V and 0 bases from J, with 6 bases between. CDR1 and CDR2 (germline): SGHDT, YYEEEE. This CDR3 region has 14 residues. The CDR3 DNA reads TGTGCCAGCAGCTTGGGAACAGCTAACTATGGCTACACCTTC. Residues: CASSLGTANYGYTF.

The genes are TRBV11-3 and TRBJ2-1; D may correspond to TRBD1 or TRBD2 (5 bases each). V lost 1 base to trimming and J lost 5 bases, with 21 bases between them. Germline V gives CDR1 SGHNT, CDR2 YENEEA. The CDR3 totals 18 residues. The CDR3 DNA sequence: TGTGCCAGCAGCTTAGTTACGCCCGGGGCACCGAATAACAATGAGCAGTTCTTC. This encodes CASSLVTPGAPNNNEQFF. Combining the CDR3 with reference TRBV11-3 and TRBJ2-1 gives the whole variable domain EAGVVQSPRYKIIEKKQPVAFWCNPISGHNTLYWYLQNLGQGPELLIRYENEEAVDDSQLPKDRFSAERLKGVDSTLKIQPAELGDSAVYLCASSLVTPGAPNNNEQFFGPGTRLTVL.

The gene calls are TRBV13 and TRBJ1-2; TRBD1 matches at 7 bases. V lost 5 bases, J lost 10 bases, and 10 bases stayed unmatched. The CDR3 has 13 amino acids. Germline lookup yields CDR1 PRHDT and CDR2 FYEKMQ (reference sequence). CDR3 amino acids: CASSQGTVGAYTF. The CDR3 coding sequence is TGTGCCAGCAGCCAGGGGACAGTAGGAGCCTACACCTTC.

Written as DNA, the CDR3 is TGTGCCAGCAGGAAGACAGGGAACTATGGCTACACCTTC. As protein: CASRKTGNYGYTF. The chain has TRBV6-5 and TRBJ1-2, with TRBD1 matching over 7 bases. The CDR3 contains 13 residues. Germline trimming cut 6 bases from V and 2 bases from J; bases unmatched to any gene: 3. Germline V gene data show CDR1 as MNHEY and CDR2 as SVGAGI.

This clone was recorded only once. V gene TRBV7-8 combines with J gene TRBJ2-4, with D perhaps TRBD1 or TRBD2 (5 bases each). Deletions cut 6 bases from V and 0 bases from J, with 21 bases between. The germline V gene has CDR1 SGHVS and CDR2 FQNEAQ. The CDR3 is 18 amino acids. The CDR3 reads CASSLRLSGGLAKNIQYF. The DNA for the CDR3 is TGTGCCAGCAGTCTCCGGCTGAGTGGGGGATTAGCCAAAAACATTCAGTACTTC.

V and J are TRBV28 and TRBJ1-2, with 8 nucleotides matching TRBD1. Germline CDR1 and CDR2: MDHEN and SYDVKM. The CDR3 totals 14 residues. V lost 5 bases to trimming and J lost 7 bases; unmatched junction nucleotides: 9. The CDR3 nucleotides read TGTGCCAGCAGTCCGGGACAGGTGGCTCTTGGCTACACCTTC. Protein sequence: CASSPGQVALGYTF.

The V and J genes are TRBV9 and TRBJ2-3, with 13 positions matching TRBD2. CDR1 and CDR2 (germline): SGDLS, YYNGEE. V lost 3 bases to trimming and J lost 3 bases; unmatched junction nucleotides: 7. There are 17 residues in the CDR3. The CDR3 coding sequence is TGTGCCAGCAGCGAGCGGACTAGCGGGGGAAGAACAGATACGCAGTATTTT. As protein: CASSERTSGGRTDTQYF.

The rearrangement uses TRBV19 and TRBJ2-5; 9 bases are shared with TRBD1. The length of the CDR3 is 16 residues. V trimming: 4 bases; J trimming: 5 bases; junction bases outside the gene matches: 11. Germline V gene lookup returns CDR1 LNHDA and CDR2 SQIVND (reference sequence). The CDR3 spells CASSNPQGQGRETQYF. The CDR3 nucleotides read TGTGCCAGTAGTAATCCCCAGGGACAGGGAAGGGAGACCCAGTACTTC.

V gene TRBV28 combines with J gene TRBJ1-3, with unresolved D. Trimming took off 6 bases at V and 0 bases at J, with 12 bases between the two ends. Germline V gives CDR1 MDHEN, CDR2 SYDVKM. The CDR3 is 15 amino acids. CDR3: CASRSYDLSGNTIYF. The CDR3 nucleotides are TGTGCCAGCAGGTCGTACGATCTCTCTGGAAACACCATATATTTT. The variable domain in full, completed from reference TRBV28 and TRBJ1-3, reads DVKVTQSSRYLVKRTGEKVFLECVQDMDHENMFWYRQDPGLGLRLIYFSYDVKMKEKGDIPEGYSVSREKKERFSLILESASTNQTSMYLCASRSYDLSGNTIYFGEGSWLTVV.

J is TRBJ2-5 and V is TRBV10-3, with 11 bases that match TRBD1. V lost 6 bases to trimming and J lost 5 bases; unmatched junction nucleotides: 5. The CDR3 is 14 residues long. The germline gives CDR1 ENHRY, CDR2 SYGVKD. CDR3: CAIRTGTGGETQYF. DNA of the CDR3: TGTGCCATCAGGACCGGGACAGGGGGGGAGACCCAGTACTTC.

The rearrangement joins TRBV18 to TRBJ2-2, with D tentatively TRBD2 (6 bases). V was pared by 0 bases and J by 0 bases, with 11 bases between. The CDR3 covers 17 residues. CDR1 KGHSH and CDR2 LQKENI come from the germline V gene. CDR3 sequence: CASSPPGWEANTGELFF. The CDR3 region has the DNA TGTGCCAGCTCACCACCCGGCTGGGAGGCGAACACCGGGGAGCTGTTTTTT.

This chain joins TRBV28 and TRBJ2-3, with D unclear. There are 14 residues in the CDR3. The germline V and J ends were trimmed by 3 bases and 2 bases, with 9 bases remaining between them. CDR1 MDHEN and CDR2 SYDVKM come from the germline V gene. The CDR3 reads CASSLNSFTDTQYF. The DNA of the CDR3 is TGTGCCAGCAGTTTGAACAGTTTCACAGATACGCAGTATTTT.

The rearrangement links TRBV11-2 to TRBJ2-3, with 9 bases aligning to TRBD1. In germline, CDR1 is SGHAT, CDR2 FQNNGV. Unmatched junction bases numbered 7, after V lost 4 bases and J lost 5 bases. The CDR3 sequence is 15 residues long. The CDR3: CASSSYRGRGDTQYF. The CDR3 bases are TGTGCCAGCAGCTCCTACAGGGGGCGCGGAGATACGCAGTATTTT.

The genes are TRBV2 and TRBJ1-2; 8 nucleotides match TRBD1. CDR1 SNHLY and CDR2 FYNNEI come from the germline V gene. V lost 6 bases and J lost 4; bases outside the gene matches: 7. The CDR3 covers 14 residues. The CDR3 region is CASRRTGSGYGYTF. CDR3 coding DNA: TGTGCCAGCAGGAGGACAGGGTCGGGCTATGGCTACACCTTC.

J is TRBJ2-1 and V is TRBV27; 10 bases are shared with TRBD2. J was trimmed by 6 bases and V by 5 bases; bases with no gene match: 10. The CDR3 is 16 amino acids. Germline V gene sequence: CDR1 MNHEY, CDR2 SMNVEV (reference sequence). The CDR3 DNA reads as TGTGCCAGCAGTCCCTCCCGAGCGGGAGGGACCAATGAGCAGTTCTTC. It specifies CASSPSRAGGTNEQFF.

V and J are TRBV4-2 and TRBJ2-5; 14 nucleotides agree with TRBD2. The V segment lost 7 bases and the J segment 5 bases; nucleotides outside the gene matches: 6. The CDR3 is 15 residues long. Germline V lookup: CDR1 LGHNA, CDR2 YNFKEQ. The CDR3 protein is CASTGLAGGGETQYF. In nucleotides, the CDR3 is TGTGCCAGCACCGGACTAGCGGGAGGAGGGGAGACCCAGTACTTC.

The rearrangement uses TRBV4-2 and TRBJ1-1; perhaps TRBD1 as D (6 bases). CDR3 size: 18 residues. Trimming cost V 2 bases and J 1 base, with 20 bases left between them. CDR1 is LGHNA, CDR2 YNFKEQ, per germline. CDR3 in DNA: TGTGCCAGCAGCCAAACCTCTCGGAACGGGGGGGCGAACACTGAAGCTTTCTTT. Encoded protein: CASSQTSRNGGANTEAFF.

The chain carries TRBV9 and TRBJ1-1, with 9 nucleotides matching TRBD1. Germline V gene lookup returns CDR1 SGDLS and CDR2 YYNGEE. The junction had 6 bases not matched to a gene; V was cut back by 3 bases and J by 0 bases. The length of the CDR3 is 16 residues. The CDR3 DNA is TGTGCCAGCAGCGGCCGGGACAGGGAGGTGAACACTGAAGCTTTCTTT. Its translation: CASSGRDREVNTEAFF.

This chain uses TRBV6-1 with TRBJ1-3; 8 nucleotides line up with TRBD1. The CDR3 contains 16 residues. Germline V lookup: CDR1 MNHNS, CDR2 SASEGT. Trimming at V came to 0 bases and at J to 3 bases, leaving 4 bases not matched to a gene. This chain's CDR3 is CASSEAAGGFGNTIYF. The CDR3 DNA is TGTGCCAGCAGTGAAGCGGCAGGGGGCTTTGGAAACACCATATATTTT.

This clone was seen just once. The chain couples TRBV5-1 to TRBJ2-2, with D perhaps matching TRBD2 (7 bases). Trimming stripped 7 bases from V and 5 bases from J, with 21 bases between. CDR3 size: 16 residues. Germline V CDR1 and CDR2: SGHRS, YFSETQ. This CDR3 reads CASFPGGGFVTGELFF. In DNA, the CDR3 is TGCGCCAGCTTCCCGGGGGGCGGTTTTGTGACCGGGGAGCTGTTTTTT.

The chain has TRBV13 and TRBJ2-7; the match to TRBD2 covers 11 bases. The V segment lost 1 base and the J segment 0 bases; nucleotides outside the gene matches: 5. The V gene's germline CDR1 is PRHDT and CDR2 FYEKMQ (reference sequence). The CDR3 loop spans 17 amino acids. CDR3 protein: CASSLVGLADYSYEQYF. CDR3 nucleotide sequence: TGTGCCAGCAGCTTAGTGGGACTAGCGGACTACTCCTACGAGCAGTACTTC.

The CDR3 DNA sequence: TGCGCCAGCAGAAGCCAGGGAGAATACTATGGCTACACCTTC. It translates to CASRSQGEYYGYTF. The rearrangement joins TRBV5-1 to TRBJ1-2; maybe TRBD1 (5 bases). Germline assignment: CDR1 SGHRS and CDR2 YFSETQ. This CDR3 has 14 amino acids. Trimming removed 5 bases at V and 3 bases at J, with 14 bases between.

In its sample, this clone was seen once. V usage is TRBV19 and J usage is TRBJ1-5; 8 bases agree with TRBD1. The CDR3 extends over 13 amino acids. The V and J ends lost 5 bases and 5 bases, in that order; junction bases with no gene match: 2. Germline CDR1 is LNHDA and CDR2 is SQIVND (reference sequence). CDR3: CASSATGDQPQHF. The CDR3 DNA sequence: TGTGCCAGTAGTGCGACAGGGGATCAGCCCCAGCATTTT.

Worth noting for this clone: The sample has other DNA sequences that encode this CDR3 too. The genes are TRBV5-6 and TRBJ1-5, with D tentatively TRBD1 (6 bases). Trimming took off 4 bases at V and 0 bases at J, with 17 bases between the two ends. The CDR3 length is 17 residues. CDR1 and CDR2 from the germline V gene are SGHDT and YYEEEE. The CDR3: CASSRLDRPFSNQPQHF. The CDR3 nucleotides read TGTGCCAGCAGCCGCCTTGACAGGCCCTTTAGCAATCAGCCCCAGCATTTT.

The chain has TRBV19 and TRBJ2-3; weak D call: TRBD2 (5 bases). Trimming left V 5 bases short and J 1 base short, with 19 bases between. Germline CDR1 LNHDA, CDR2 SQIVND (reference sequence). The CDR3 has 17 amino acids. In DNA form, the CDR3 reads TGTGCCAGTAGTTCTAAGACGGCGGGCGAGGGCACAGATACGCAGTATTTT. Translating gives CASSSKTAGEGTDTQYF.

This chain uses TRBV5-4 with TRBJ1-5, with D possibly matching TRBD1 (5 bases). CDR3 length: 15 amino acids. Germline V gives CDR1 SGHNT, CDR2 YYREEE (reference sequence). Trimming stripped 1 base from V and 3 bases from J, with 11 bases between. The CDR3 DNA reads TGTGCCAGCAGCTTGATGGGGGTTGTCAATCAGCCCCAGCATTTT. It translates to CASSLMGVVNQPQHF.

The chain recombines TRBV2 with TRBJ1-6; 7 bases line up with TRBD1. Germline values: CDR1 SNHLY, CDR2 FYNNEI. The V and J ends lost 7 bases and 10 bases, in that order; junction bases with no gene match: 10. This CDR3 is 14 amino acids long. CDR3 loop: CASTSRAGGSPLHF. In DNA form, the CDR3 reads TGTGCCAGCACCTCACGCGCAGGGGGGTCACCCCTCCACTTT.